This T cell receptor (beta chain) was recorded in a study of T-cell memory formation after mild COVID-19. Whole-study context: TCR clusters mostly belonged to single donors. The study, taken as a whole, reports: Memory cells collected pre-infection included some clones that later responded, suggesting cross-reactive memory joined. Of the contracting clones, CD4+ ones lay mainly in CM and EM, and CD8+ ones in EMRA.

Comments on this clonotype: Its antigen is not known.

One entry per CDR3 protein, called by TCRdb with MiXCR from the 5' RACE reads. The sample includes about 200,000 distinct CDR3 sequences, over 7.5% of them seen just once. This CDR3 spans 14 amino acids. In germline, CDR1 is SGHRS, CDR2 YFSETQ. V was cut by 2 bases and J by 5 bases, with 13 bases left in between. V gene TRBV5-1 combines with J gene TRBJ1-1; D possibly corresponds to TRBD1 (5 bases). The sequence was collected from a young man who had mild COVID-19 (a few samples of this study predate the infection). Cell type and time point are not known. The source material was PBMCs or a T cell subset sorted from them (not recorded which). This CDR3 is CASSLGAGETEAFF. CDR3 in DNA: TGCGCCAGCAGCTTAGGGGCGGGAGAAACTGAAGCTTTCTTT.